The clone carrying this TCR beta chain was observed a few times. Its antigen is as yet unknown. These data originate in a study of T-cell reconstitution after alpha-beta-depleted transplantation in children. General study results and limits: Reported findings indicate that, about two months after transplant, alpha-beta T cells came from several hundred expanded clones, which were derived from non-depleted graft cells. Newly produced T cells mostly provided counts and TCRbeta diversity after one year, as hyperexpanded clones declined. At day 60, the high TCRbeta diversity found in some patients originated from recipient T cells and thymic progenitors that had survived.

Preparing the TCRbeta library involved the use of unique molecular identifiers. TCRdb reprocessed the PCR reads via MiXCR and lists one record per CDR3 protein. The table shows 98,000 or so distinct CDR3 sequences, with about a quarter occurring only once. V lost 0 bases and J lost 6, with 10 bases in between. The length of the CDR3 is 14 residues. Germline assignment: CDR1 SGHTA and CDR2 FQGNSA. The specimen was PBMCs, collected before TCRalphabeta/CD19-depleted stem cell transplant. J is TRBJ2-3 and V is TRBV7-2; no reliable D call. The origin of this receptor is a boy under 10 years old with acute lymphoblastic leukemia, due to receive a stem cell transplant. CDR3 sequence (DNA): TGTGCCAGCAGCTTAGCCATGGCCAGGGATACGCAGTATTTT. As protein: CASSLAMARDTQYF.